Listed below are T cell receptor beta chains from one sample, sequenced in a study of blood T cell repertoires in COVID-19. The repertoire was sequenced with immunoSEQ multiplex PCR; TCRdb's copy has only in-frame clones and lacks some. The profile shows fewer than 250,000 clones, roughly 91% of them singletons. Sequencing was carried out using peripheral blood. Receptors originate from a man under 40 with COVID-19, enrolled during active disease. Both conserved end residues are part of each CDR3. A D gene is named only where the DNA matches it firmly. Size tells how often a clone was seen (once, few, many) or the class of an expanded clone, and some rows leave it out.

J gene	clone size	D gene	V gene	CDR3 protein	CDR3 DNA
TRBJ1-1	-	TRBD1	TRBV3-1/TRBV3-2	CASTHRDRGRRGDTEAFF	TGTGCCAGCACCCACCGGGACAGGGGACGTAGGGGGGACACTGAAGCTTTCTTT
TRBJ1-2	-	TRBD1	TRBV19	CASSNRDRGKVGYTF	TGTGCCAGTAGTAACCGGGACAGGGGAAAAGTTGGCTACACCTTC
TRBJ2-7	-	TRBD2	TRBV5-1	CASSQQTSGVDEQYF	TGCGCCAGCAGCCAACAGACTAGCGGGGTTGACGAGCAGTACTTC
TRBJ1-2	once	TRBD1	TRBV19	CASWTGNLYGYTF	TGTGCCAGTTGGACAGGGAATCTCTATGGCTACACCTTC
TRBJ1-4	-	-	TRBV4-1	CASSHQGATNEKLFF	TGCGCCAGCAGCCACCAGGGTGCCACTAATGAAAAACTGTTTTTT
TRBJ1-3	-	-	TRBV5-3	CARTTDSGNTIYF	TGTGCCAGAACGACAGACTCTGGAAACACCATATATTTT
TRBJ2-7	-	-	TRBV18	CASSPPSHDEQYF	TGTGCCAGCTCACCACCTAGTCACGACGAGCAGTACTTC
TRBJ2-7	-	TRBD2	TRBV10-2	CASTQSKLAGSSSYEQYF	TGCGCCAGCACCCAATCGAAACTAGCGGGATCAAGCTCCTACGAGCAGTACTTC
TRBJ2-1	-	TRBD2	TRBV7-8	CASSRDQRGNNEQFF	TGTGCCAGCAGCCGAGACCAGCGGGGTAACAATGAGCAGTTCTTC
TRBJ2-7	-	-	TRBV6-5	CASSYPVGGQPYQQYF	TGTGCCAGCAGTTACCCGGTCGGGGGACAGCCTTACCAGCAGTACTTC
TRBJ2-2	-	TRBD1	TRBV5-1	CASSFLQGAGELFF	TGCGCCAGCAGCTTTCTTCAGGGGGCCGGGGAGCTGTTTTTT
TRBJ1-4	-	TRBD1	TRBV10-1	CASNVSAGGGEKLFF	TGCGCCAGCAACGTATCCGCAGGGGGAGGTGAAAAACTGTTTTTT
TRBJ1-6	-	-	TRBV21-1	CASIGISGSPLHF	TGTGCCAGCATCGGAATATCGGGGTCACCCCTCCACTTT
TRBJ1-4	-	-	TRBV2	CASTMGQSPNEKLFF	TGTGCCAGCACCATGGGCCAGAGCCCTAATGAAAAACTGTTTTTT
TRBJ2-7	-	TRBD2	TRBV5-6	CASSRLAGGPPYEQYF	TGTGCCAGCAGCCGACTAGCGGGGGGGCCGCCCTACGAGCAGTACTTC
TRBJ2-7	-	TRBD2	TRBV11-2	CASSDQSPGTRRSYEQYF	TGTGCCAGCAGCGACCAATCACCCGGGACTAGACGCTCCTACGAGCAGTACTTC
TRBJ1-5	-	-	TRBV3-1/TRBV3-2	CASSQGTGYVPQHF	TGTGCCAGCAGCCAAGGCACAGGGTATGTGCCCCAGCATTTT
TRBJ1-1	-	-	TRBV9	CASSSGEGAFF	TGTGCCAGCAGCTCAGGGGAGGGGGCTTTCTTT
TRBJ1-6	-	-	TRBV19	CASSADTISSYNSPLHF	TGTGCCAGTAGTGCCGACACCATAAGCTCCTATAATTCACCCCTCCACTTT
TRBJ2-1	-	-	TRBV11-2	CASSFVQGKVHEQFF	TGTGCCAGCAGCTTTGTTCAGGGTAAGGTGCATGAGCAGTTCTTC
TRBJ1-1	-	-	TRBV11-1	CASSLGLTLMNTEAFF	TGTGCCAGCAGCCTGGGACTGACGCTTATGAACACTGAAGCTTTCTTT
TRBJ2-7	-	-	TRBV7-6	CASSLIGIGSSYEQYF	TGTGCCAGCAGCTTAATCGGGATTGGGAGCTCCTACGAGCAGTACTTC